This entry lists 19 T cell receptor beta chains sequenced from one sample in a study of memory CD4+ T cells and cytomegalovirus serostatus. TCRdb keeps only in-frame clones here, not all; method: immunoSEQ multiplex PCR. The sample records under 50,000 clones, 65% to 80% being singletons. The sort gate was single viable CD3+CD4+CD8-CD45RO+ cells for memory CD4+ T cells. Sequenced sample: memory CD4+ T cells from blood. The receptors come from an adult in good health and CMV-seropositive.

V usage is TRBV9 and J usage is TRBJ1-2; no clear D gene. Germline V lookup: CDR1 SGDLS, CDR2 YYNGEE. Trimming pared 0 bases from V and 3 bases from J, leaving 9 bases between. The CDR3 contains 14 residues. In DNA, the CDR3 is TGTGCCAGCAGCGTAGTCGGCGGGGACTATGGCTACACCTTC. The encoded protein is CASSVVGGDYGYTF.

This clone has more than one count but fewer than ten. The rearrangement joins TRBV7-2 to TRBJ1-2, with TRBD1 matching over 8 bases. After removal of 10 bases from V and 5 bases from J, the junction contained 9 bases not matched to a gene. The germline V gene has CDR1 SGHTA and CDR2 FQGNSA. The CDR3 runs to 13 residues. For the CDR3, the DNA is TGTGCCATCTCGATAGGACAGGGATATGGCTACACCTTC. Translating it yields CAISIGQGYGYTF.

Of note for this clone: Other DNA sequences within the sample encode an identical CDR3. This chain connects TRBV9 to TRBJ2-2, with unresolved D. CDR1 and CDR2 (germline): SGDLS, YYNGEE. The V end lost 3 bases, the J end lost 4 bases, and 7 bases lay between the germline ends. The CDR3 runs 13 residues. CDR3 in DNA: TGTGCCAGCAGCGCGACCGTCACCGGGGAGCTGTTTTTT. Protein: CASSATVTGELFF.

This clone has just one count. The chain combines TRBV7-6 with TRBJ2-2, with TRBD1 as a possible D gene (6 bases). The CDR3 extends over 14 amino acids. V lost 6 bases and J 0 bases, leaving 8 bases between the germline ends. CDR1 is SGHVS, CDR2 FNYEAQ, per germline. CDR3 nucleotides: TGTGCCAGCAGGGGGGCAGCGAACACCGGGGAGCTGTTTTTT. Translation: CASRGAANTGELFF.

The rearrangement joins TRBV7-2 to TRBJ2-3, with 14 positions matching TRBD2. The CDR3 is 15 residues long. Germline trimming cut 5 bases from V and 6 bases from J; bases unmatched to any gene: 4. The V gene's germline CDR1 is SGHTA and CDR2 FQGNSA. The DNA of the CDR3 is TGTGCCAGCAGCGTCGGGACTAGCGGGAGCGATACGCAGTATTTT. Protein sequence: CASSVGTSGSDTQYF.

The chain combines TRBV4-1 with TRBJ2-3; the match to TRBD2 covers 13 bases. In germline, CDR1 is MGHRA, CDR2 YSYEKL. The CDR3 totals 16 residues. Germline trimming cut 4 bases from V and 1 base from J; bases unmatched to any gene: 2. The CDR3 DNA sequence: TGCGCCAGCAGCCGCGGGACTAGCGGGGGCACAGATACGCAGTATTTT. Translation gives CASSRGTSGGTDTQYF.

The V call is TRBV4-1, the J call TRBJ2-1; 9 bases are shared with TRBD2. Trimming took 0 bases from V and 2 from J; bases not matched to a gene: 2. The CDR3 has 16 residues. Germline V gene lookup returns CDR1 MGHRA and CDR2 YSYEKL. CDR3 sequence reads: CASSQDPSGAYNEQFF. In DNA form, the CDR3 reads TGCGCCAGCAGCCAAGACCCTAGCGGGGCCTACAATGAGCAGTTCTTC.

This clone was found once. The CDR3 loop reads CASSLMGGDTDTQYF. The CDR3 coding sequence is TGTGCCAGCAGCTTAATGGGGGGGGACACAGATACGCAGTATTTT. The J gene is TRBJ2-3, the V gene TRBV7-3; 7 bases line up with TRBD2. Germline V gene data show CDR1 as SGHTA and CDR2 as FQGTGA. V lost 1 base and J lost 2; bases outside the gene matches: 3. This CDR3 comprises 15 residues.

The chain joins TRBV27 to TRBJ2-7; 10 bases fit TRBD2. The CDR3 is 14 amino acids. The V gene's germline CDR1 is MNHEY and CDR2 SMNVEV (reference sequence). With 6 bases clipped from V and 2 bases from J, the junction kept 4 bases outside the gene matches. CDR3 in DNA: TGTGCCAGCAGGCTAGCGGGAGATACCTACGAGCAGTACTTC. The encoded protein is CASRLAGDTYEQYF.

The CDR3 is CASRELSSYNSPLHF. The CDR3 coding sequence is TGTGCCAGCAGGGAGTTAAGCTCCTATAATTCACCCCTCCACTTT. The chain is built from TRBV6-6 and TRBJ1-6, with D unresolved. CDR3 length: 15 residues. Germline lookup yields CDR1 MNHNY and CDR2 SVGAGI (reference sequence). Deletions cut 6 bases from V and 0 bases from J, with 9 bases between.

This chain joins TRBV5-4 and TRBJ2-1; possibly TRBD2 for D (7 bases). The V gene lost 4 bases and the J gene lost 0 bases, with 26 bases spanning the gap. The CDR3 contains 20 residues. Germline CDR1 reads SGHNT; CDR2 reads YYREEE (reference sequence). The CDR3 loop is CASSRRGRGGSSGSYNEQFF. The CDR3 bases are TGTGCCAGCAGCCGCCGGGGTAGGGGGGGATCTAGCGGCTCCTACAATGAGCAGTTCTTC.

The chain is built from TRBV19 and TRBJ1-4; tentatively, D is TRBD1 (6 bases). CDR1 LNHDA and CDR2 SQIVND come from the germline V gene (reference sequence). CDR3 length equals 15 residues. The V gene lost 4 bases and the J gene lost 4 bases, with 13 bases spanning the gap. The CDR3 region is CASSNRQAFNEKLFF. Here the CDR3 DNA reads TGTGCCAGTAGTAACCGACAGGCGTTTAATGAAAAACTGTTTTTT.

The rearrangement joins TRBV19 to TRBJ1-1; the D is unclear. From germline, CDR1 is LNHDA and CDR2 SQIVND (reference sequence). The ends were cut back, 6 bases at V and 1 base at J, with 9 bases in the middle. This CDR3 is built from 13 residues. CDR3 DNA: TGTGCCAGTAGCCAGACAAAGAACACTGAAGCTTTCTTT. Its translation is CASSQTKNTEAFF.

This chain joins TRBV5-1 and TRBJ2-2, with D possibly being TRBD1 (5 bases). CDR3 length: 14 amino acids. V was pared by 3 bases and J by 5 bases, with 11 bases between. Germline V lookup: CDR1 SGHRS, CDR2 YFSETQ. The CDR3 protein is CASSSLQGTGELFF. CDR3 sequence (DNA): TGCGCCAGCAGCTCCCTCCAGGGAACCGGGGAGCTGTTTTTT.

The genes are TRBV5-4 and TRBJ2-5, with 8 nucleotides matching TRBD2. V shed 2 bases, J shed 4 bases, and the junction held 4 bases outside the gene matches. From germline, CDR1 is SGHNT and CDR2 YYREEE (reference sequence). The CDR3 is 14 residues long. CDR3 nucleotides: TGTGCCAGCAGCTTACATAGCGGGGCAGAGACCCAGTACTTC. Translated: CASSLHSGAETQYF.

V gene TRBV4-2 combines with J gene TRBJ2-5; D perhaps matches TRBD2 (5 bases). In germline, CDR1 is LGHNA, CDR2 YNFKEQ. The CDR3 has 14 residues. V lost 4 bases and J 0 bases, leaving 9 bases between the germline ends. CDR3 sequence (DNA): TGTGCCAGCAGCCTATCGGGGTACCAAGAGACCCAGTACTTC. This sequence encodes CASSLSGYQETQYF.

The chain is built from TRBV7-2 and TRBJ2-3, with D perhaps TRBD1 or TRBD2 (6 bases each). Germline V gives CDR1 SGHTA, CDR2 FQGNSA. This CDR3 region has 16 residues. Trimming stripped 1 base from V and 1 base from J, with 12 bases between. CDR3 nucleotide sequence: TGTGCCAGCAGCTTAGGAATCGGGGGCGGCACAGATACGCAGTATTTT. This translates into CASSLGIGGGTDTQYF.

This chain links TRBV7-2 with TRBJ2-2, with TRBD2 matching 7 bases. The ends lost 5 bases at V and 6 bases at J; junction bases unmatched: 9. Germline assignment: CDR1 SGHTA and CDR2 FQGNSA. CDR3 length: 15 amino acids. CDR3 nucleotide sequence: TGTGCCAGCAGCCTAGGCGGGACTAAGGCCGGGGAGCTGTTTTTT. This codes for CASSLGGTKAGELFF.

This clone was detected only a few times. V usage is TRBV2 and J usage is TRBJ2-7, with a weak D call TRBD1 (5 bases). This CDR3 is built from 14 residues. V was pared by 5 bases and J by 3 bases, with 14 bases between. Germline CDR1 and CDR2: SNHLY and FYNNEI. The DNA of the CDR3 is TGTGCCAGCAGTCGACAGTTATCCTTCTACGAGCAGTACTTC. It encodes CASSRQLSFYEQYF.